The subject of this entry is one T cell receptor (beta chain). The CDR3 runs to 13 residues. Germline CDR1 and CDR2: SNHLY and FYNNEI. Trimming left V 4 bases short and J 5 bases short, with 12 bases between. 60 Vbeta and 13 Jbeta primers were used in PCR. Measured with immunoSEQ multiplex PCR; TCRdb has only the in-frame clones, and not every one. The sample has over 70,000 clones, about 80% seen once. The sample is drawn from a study of cytomegalovirus exposure and HLA in healthy donors. Sequenced: PBMCs. This sequence was found in a male donor in good health and CMV-seronegative. This chain uses TRBV2 with TRBJ2-7; D may be TRBD1 (6 bases). CDR3 nucleotides: TGTGCCAGCAGTGTTACGGCAGGGGACGAGCAGTACTTC. This sequence encodes CASSVTAGDEQYF.